Listed here is a single TCR beta chain. V lost 1 base and J lost 7; bases outside the gene matches: 10. Germline CDR1 SGHNT, CDR2 YYREEE (reference sequence). CDR3 length equals 17 residues. The sample comes from a study of blood T cell repertoires in COVID-19. Sequencing was performed with immunoSEQ multiplex PCR; in TCRdb, only in-frame clones are kept and a portion is missing. Of under 85,000 clones listed, 86% were seen once; the top ten hold roughly 15%. The V gene is TRBV5-4, the J gene TRBJ2-5; 13 bases are a match to TRBD2. Sequenced material: peripheral blood. The clonotype originates from a man aged 80 or over in a cohort sampled during active COVID-19. CDR3 sequence: CASSLPTSGGKGATQYF. In DNA, the CDR3 is TGTGCCAGCAGCTTGCCGACTAGCGGGGGGAAGGGAGCGACCCAGTACTTC.